This entry features one T cell receptor (beta chain) sequence. The data are from a study of somatic mutations in cytotoxic T cells in rheumatoid arthritis. Profiled with immunoSEQ multiplex PCR; TCRdb holds only in-frame clones, not every one. The sample gives more than 7,500 clones, nearly 80% of which show up once; about a third is in the top ten. Isolating CD4+ and CD8+ cells involved positive magnetic bead selection on an AutoMACS. Their purity was then checked by flow cytometry. Germline V gives CDR1 SEHNR, CDR2 FQNEAQ (reference sequence). V was trimmed by 5 bases and J by 1 base, leaving 9 bases between them. CDR3 size: 13 residues.

The V call is TRBV7-9, the J call TRBJ2-7, with a weak D call TRBD2 (6 bases). Sequenced: CD8+ T cells sorted from blood. The source of this sequence is an adult with rheumatoid arthritis. The CDR3 DNA reads TGTGCCAGCAGCCCAGCGGGTTCCTACGAGCAGTACTTC. Translating it yields CASSPAGSYEQYF.